This T cell receptor (beta chain) was captured in a study of blood T cell repertoires in COVID-19. In the study's own analysis: Nucleated cell counts were estimated from reference gene primer amplification. Generated by immunoSEQ multiplex PCR, the TCRdb table keeps only in-frame clones and is missing some. V, J and clone size are those of that table, while D and trimming were read from the DNA. The sample yields about 210,000 clones, around 82% seen once. The CDR3 extends over 14 amino acids. V was shortened by 3 bases and J by 3 bases, with 9 bases between the two germline ends. CDR1 is SEHNR and CDR2 is FQNEAQ in the germline V gene (reference sequence).

V is TRBV7-9 and J is TRBJ1-5; D unclear. The specimen sequenced was peripheral blood. The receptor was isolated from a human donor in a cohort sampled during active COVID-19. DNA of the CDR3: TGTGCCAGCAGCTTGTCCGGGATCAATCAGCCCCAGCATTTT. Protein: CASSLSGINQPQHF.